This TCR beta chain originates from a study of vaccination and CD4 T cells after COVID-19. As to treatment: roughly ten-day PBMC culture with coronavirus spike peptide pools or control peptides (ViraFEST assay). Investigators obtained the unexposed donor's CD4+ T cells before the COVID-19 pandemic (2011-2018). T cells were expanded with peptide pools, and expanded clonotypes were identified by TCR sequencing. The V segment lost 7 bases and the J segment 5 bases; nucleotides outside the gene matches: 9. Germline CDR1 MNHNS, CDR2 SASEGT. The CDR3 extends over 14 amino acids. As regards this clonotype: What it recognizes is unknown.

CD4+ T cells that had been cultured provided DNA sequenced with the Oncomine TCR Beta short-read assay. TCRdb redid the calling of the PCR reads with MiXCR, one entry per CDR3 protein. This sample carries 7,000 or so distinct CDR3 sequences, around 45% of them seen once, and the ten largest clones take approximately 31%. What was sequenced was CD4+ T cells from blood, cultured in vitro. This receptor was obtained from a human donor in good health. The chain employs TRBV6-1 and TRBJ1-1; 8 bases line up with TRBD1. CDR3: CASNIDRGETEAFF. Here the CDR3 DNA reads TGTGCCAGCAATATTGACAGGGGAGAAACTGAAGCTTTCTTT.